This TCR beta chain was recovered during a study of shared clonotypes between healthy human individuals. The CDR3 consists of 15 residues. With 5 bases removed from V and 0 bases from J, the gap between germline ends came to 11 bases. CDR1 is KGHSH, CDR2 LQKENI, per germline. TCRdb keeps only in-frame clones here, not all; method: immunoSEQ multiplex PCR. The table shows a few million clones, with 90% to 95% occurring only once. The rearrangement links TRBV18 to TRBJ1-3; a weak D match, TRBD1 (5 bases). The sequence was obtained from a man aged 18 to 29 in good health. The specimen was naive CD4+ T cells sorted from blood. Subset here: CD45RA+ positively selected. The CDR3 loop reads CASSMGDVSGNTIYF. The CDR3 DNA reads TGTGCCAGCTCAATGGGGGACGTCTCTGGAAACACCATATATTTT.